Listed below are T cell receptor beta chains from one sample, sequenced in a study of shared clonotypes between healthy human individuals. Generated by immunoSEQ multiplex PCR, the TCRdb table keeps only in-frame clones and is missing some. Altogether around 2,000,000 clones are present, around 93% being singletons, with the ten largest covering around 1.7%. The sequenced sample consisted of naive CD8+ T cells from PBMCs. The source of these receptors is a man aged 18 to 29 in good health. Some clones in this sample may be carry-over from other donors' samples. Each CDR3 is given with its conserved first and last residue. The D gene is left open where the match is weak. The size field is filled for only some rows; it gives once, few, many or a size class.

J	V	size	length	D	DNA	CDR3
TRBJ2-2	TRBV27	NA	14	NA	TGTGCCAGCAGTTTACTCCGGAGCACCGGGGAGCTGTTTTTT	CASSLLRSTGELFF
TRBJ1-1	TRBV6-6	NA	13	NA	TGTGCCAGCAGTTACCCGAGACAGAGGGAAGCTTTCTTT	CASSYPRQREAFF
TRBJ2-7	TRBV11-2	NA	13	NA	TGTACCAGCAGCTTAAATTTCTCGGACGAGCAGTACTTC	CTSSLNFSDEQYF
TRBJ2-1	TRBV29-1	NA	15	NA	TGCAGCGTCGATGGTGGGGATGGGAGAAGCGATGAGCAGTTCTTC	CSVDGGDGRSDEQFF
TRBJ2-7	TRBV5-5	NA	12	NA	TGTGCCAGCAGCTTTACGAGCTACGAGCAGTACTTC	CASSFTSYEQYF
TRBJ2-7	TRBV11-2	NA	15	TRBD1	TGTGCCAGCAGCTTAGTTGGACAGGGGGCCACCGAGCAGTACTTC	CASSLVGQGATEQYF
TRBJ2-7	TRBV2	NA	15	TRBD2	TGTGCCAGCCTCCTGACTAGCGGGGAAACCTACGAGCAGTACTTC	CASLLTSGETYEQYF
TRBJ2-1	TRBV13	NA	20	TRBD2	TGTGCCAGCAGATATTGGAGAGGACTAGCCGAAAGGCCAGAAAAAAATGAGCAGTTCTTC	CASRYWRGLAERPEKNEQFF
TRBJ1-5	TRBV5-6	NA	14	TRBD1	TGTGCCAGCAGCTTAGGGGGCTTTGGACAGCCCCAGCATTTT	CASSLGGFGQPQHF
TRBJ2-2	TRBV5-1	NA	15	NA	TGCGCCAGCAGCTTGATATGGGAGAACACCGGGGAGCTGTTTTTT	CASSLIWENTGELFF
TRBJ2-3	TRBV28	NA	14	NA	TGTGCCAGCAGTTTGAAGGGGAGCGCAGATACGCAGTATTTT	CASSLKGSADTQYF
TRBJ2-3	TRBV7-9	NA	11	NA	TGTGCCAGCACCCGAATCGATACGCAGTATTTT	CASTRIDTQYF
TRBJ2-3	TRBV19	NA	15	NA	TGTGCCAGTAGTATCAACAGCGTCCCCACAGATACGCAGTATTTT	CASSINSVPTDTQYF
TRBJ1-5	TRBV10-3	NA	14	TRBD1	TGTGCCATCAGTGCGTCGGGACAGGGTCAGCCCCAGCATTTT	CAISASGQGQPQHF
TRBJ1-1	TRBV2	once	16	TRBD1	TGTGCCAGTTCCCCGGGACAGGGATTCATGAACACTGAAGCTTTCTTT	CASSPGQGFMNTEAFF
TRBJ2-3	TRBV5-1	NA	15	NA	TGCGCCAGCAGCCGAGAATGGCGTGACACAGATACGCAGTATTTT	CASSREWRDTDTQYF
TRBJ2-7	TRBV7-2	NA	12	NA	TGTGCCAGCAGCTTGGGCACCTACGAGCAGTACTTC	CASSLGTYEQYF
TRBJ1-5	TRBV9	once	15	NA	TGTGCCAGCAACGAACAGGGCCTCAGCAATCAGCCCCAGCATTTT	CASNEQGLSNQPQHF
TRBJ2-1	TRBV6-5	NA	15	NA	TGTGCCAGCAGTTGGCGTGGAGGCTCCTACAATGAGCAGTTCTTC	CASSWRGGSYNEQFF
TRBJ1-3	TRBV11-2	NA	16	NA	TGTGCCAGCAGCTTAGATCCGGCAGGGCGTAGGAACACCATATATTTT	CASSLDPAGRRNTIYF
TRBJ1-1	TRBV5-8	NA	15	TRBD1	TGTGCCAGCAGCTTTCGGACAGGCATGAACACTGAAGCTTTCTTT	CASSFRTGMNTEAFF
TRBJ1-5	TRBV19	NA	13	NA	TGTGCCAGTACTACCCGCCCGGATCAGCCCCAGCATTTT	CASTTRPDQPQHF
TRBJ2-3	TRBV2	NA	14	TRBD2	TGTGCCAGCAGTGAATATAGCGGGACAGATACGCAGTATTTT	CASSEYSGTDTQYF
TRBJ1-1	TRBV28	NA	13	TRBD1	TGTGCCAGCAGGACAGGGGGGTGGACTGAAGCTTTCTTT	CASRTGGWTEAFF
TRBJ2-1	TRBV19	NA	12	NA	TGTGCCAGTAGTAGCAGGAGCGATGAGCAGTTCTTC	CASSSRSDEQFF
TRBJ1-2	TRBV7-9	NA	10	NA	TGTGCCAGCAGCCCCGTTGGCTACACCTTC	CASSPVGYTF
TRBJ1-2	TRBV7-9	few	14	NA	TGTGCCAGCAGCTTAGGGGCAGCCACTTATGGCTACACCTTC	CASSLGAATYGYTF
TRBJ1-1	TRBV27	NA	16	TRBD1	TGTGCCAGCAGTTTAAGGGACAGGCTCCCCGACACTGAAGCTTTCTTT	CASSLRDRLPDTEAFF
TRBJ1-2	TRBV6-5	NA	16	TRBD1	TGTGCCAGCAGTTACGACCCGGGACAGGACATCCGTGGCTACACCTTC	CASSYDPGQDIRGYTF
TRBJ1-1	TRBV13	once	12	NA	TGTGCCAGCAGCGAGGTCTACACTGAAGCTTTCTTT	CASSEVYTEAFF
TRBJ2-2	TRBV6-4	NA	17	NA	TGTGCCAGCAGTGCCGGGGGCGCTTCGGGGGGCACCGGGGAGCTGTTTTTT	CASSAGGASGGTGELFF
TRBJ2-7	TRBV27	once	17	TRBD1	TGTGCCAGCAGTCTCCTCCTAGGGACAGGGGTCATCTACGAGCAGTACTTC	CASSLLLGTGVIYEQYF
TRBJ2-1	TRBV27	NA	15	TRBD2	TGTGCCAGCAGTACAACTAGCGGGAAAAGGAATGAGCAGTTCTTC	CASSTTSGKRNEQFF
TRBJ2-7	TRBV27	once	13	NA	TGTGCCAGCACGATTCATATTGGGGGCGAGCAGTACTTC	CASTIHIGGEQYF
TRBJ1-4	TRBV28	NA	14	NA	TGTGCCAGCAGTTTAAATGGCGTGGGGGAAAAACTGTTTTTT	CASSLNGVGEKLFF